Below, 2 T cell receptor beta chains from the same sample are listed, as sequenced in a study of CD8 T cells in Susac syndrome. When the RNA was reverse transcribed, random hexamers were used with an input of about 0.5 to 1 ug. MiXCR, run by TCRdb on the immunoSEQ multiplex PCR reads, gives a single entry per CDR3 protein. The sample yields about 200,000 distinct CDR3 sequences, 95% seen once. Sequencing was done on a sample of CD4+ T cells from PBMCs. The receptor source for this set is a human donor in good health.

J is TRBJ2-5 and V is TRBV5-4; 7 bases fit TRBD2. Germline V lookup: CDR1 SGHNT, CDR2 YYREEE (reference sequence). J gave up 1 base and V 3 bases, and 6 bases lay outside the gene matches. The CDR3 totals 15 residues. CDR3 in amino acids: CASSSPGGTQETQYF. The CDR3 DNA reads TGTGCCAGCAGCTCCCCGGGGGGAACCCAAGAGACCCAGTACTTC.

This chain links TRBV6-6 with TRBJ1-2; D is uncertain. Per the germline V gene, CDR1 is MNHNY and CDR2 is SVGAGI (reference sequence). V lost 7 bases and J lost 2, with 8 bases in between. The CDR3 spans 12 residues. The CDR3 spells CASTPENYGYTF. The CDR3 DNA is TGTGCCAGCACACCGGAGAACTATGGCTACACCTTC.